This T cell receptor beta chain derives from a study of blood T cell repertoires in COVID-19. Study in general: Nucleic acid was either cDNA or gDNA, and it came from T cells, B-cell-depleted T cells, or PBMCs.

The germline V gene has CDR1 SNHLY and CDR2 FYNNEI. The CDR3 runs 14 residues. V shed 6 bases and J 3 bases; nucleotides not matched to a gene: 7. Libraries were prepared by immunoSEQ multiplex PCR; TCRdb keeps only in-frame clonotypes and omits some of them. The table has tens of thousands of clones, 86% seen once; the top ten hold approximately 6.3%. Seattle's cohort entered during active infection and was followed longitudinally. The specimen sequenced was peripheral blood. V gene TRBV2 combines with J gene TRBJ1-2; 7 bases are shared with TRBD1. This receptor was taken from an older man with COVID-19, enrolled during active disease. The CDR3 sequence: CASRAGGVDYGYTF. Here the CDR3 DNA reads TGTGCCAGCAGAGCAGGGGGAGTTGACTATGGCTACACCTTC.